The 22 T cell receptor beta chains below come from one sample, sequenced in a study of T cells of healthy individuals. MiXCR, run by TCRdb on the 5' RACE reads, gives a single entry per CDR3 protein. Altogether 95,000 to 100,000 distinct CDR3 sequences are present, under 20% being singletons, with the ten largest covering 6.2%. The receptors come from a human donor in good health.

Only a few counts were recorded for this clonotype. The chain recombines TRBV10-3 with TRBJ1-1; 9 nucleotides agree with TRBD1. Germline lookup yields CDR1 ENHRY and CDR2 SYGVKD. This CDR3 is 15 amino acids long. The V and J ends lost 3 bases and 3 bases, in that order; junction bases with no gene match: 5. The CDR3 loop is CAISDYRGQDTEAFF. CDR3 nucleotides: TGTGCCATCAGTGATTACAGGGGGCAAGACACTGAAGCTTTCTTT.

This clonotype was observed many times. The rearrangement links TRBV7-2 to TRBJ2-1; D not certain. This CDR3 is 13 amino acids long. Germline assignment: CDR1 SGHTA and CDR2 FQGNSA. With 1 base removed from V and 3 bases from J, the gap between germline ends came to 4 bases. This CDR3 reads CASSLDSYNEQFF. The DNA for the CDR3 is TGTGCCAGCAGCTTAGACAGCTACAATGAGCAGTTCTTC. Combining the CDR3 with reference TRBV7-2 and TRBJ2-1 gives the whole variable domain GAGVSQSPSNKVTEKGKDVELRCDPISGHTALYWYRQSLGQGLEFLIYFQGNSAPDKSGLPSDRFSAERTGGSVSTLTIQRTQQEDSAVYLCASSLDSYNEQFFGPGTRLTVL.

This clonotype was found a few times. This sequence joins TRBV12-3 or TRBV12-4 and TRBJ2-3; D uncertain. This CDR3 region has 12 residues. With 5 bases removed from V and 6 bases from J, the gap between germline ends came to 9 bases. The CDR3 DNA follows: TGTGCCAGCAGTCACCGAGTGGATACGCAGTATTTT. Translating gives CASSHRVDTQYF.

This clonotype occurred a few times. J is TRBJ1-6 and V is TRBV20-1, with D tentatively TRBD1 (6 bases). The CDR3 loop spans 14 amino acids. From germline, CDR1 is DFQATT and CDR2 SNEGSKA (reference sequence). The V end lost 4 bases, the J end lost 6 bases, and 13 bases lay between the germline ends. CDR3: CSATWGQPNSPLHF. The CDR3, as DNA: TGCAGTGCTACGTGGGGACAACCTAATTCACCCCTCCACTTT.

The rearrangement joins TRBV6-5 to TRBJ1-4, with TRBD1 identical over 10 bases. The CDR3 contains 18 residues. The J segment lost 5 bases and the V segment lost 2 bases, leaving 11 bases of the junction unmatched. The germline V gene has CDR1 MNHEY and CDR2 SVGAGI. The CDR3 loop is CASSYRPGTGAMNEKLFF. The CDR3 nucleotides are TGTGCCAGCAGTTACCGTCCCGGGACAGGGGCCATGAATGAAAAACTGTTTTTT.

The chain combines TRBV7-6 with TRBJ2-5, with no clear D. CDR3 size: 16 residues. Germline CDR1 reads SGHVS; CDR2 reads FNYEAQ. Deletions cut 4 bases from V and 2 bases from J, with 17 bases between. The CDR3 nucleotides read TGTGCCAGCAGCTCCAAAGGATCTAGAAATCAAGAGACCCAGTACTTC. Its translation: CASSSKGSRNQETQYF. The complete variable domain, with remaining parts taken from reference TRBV7-6 and TRBJ2-5, reads GAGVSQSPRYKVTKRGQDVALRCDPISGHVSLYWYRQALGQGPEFLTYFNYEAQQDKSGLPNDRFSAERPEGSISTLTIQRTEQRDSAMYRCASSSKGSRNQETQYFGPGTRLLVL.

The sample holds many counts of this clonotype. The chain recombines TRBV23-1 with TRBJ2-7, with TRBD1 as a possible D gene (6 bases). TRBV23-1 carries the ORF label, with uncertain function. V lost 5 bases and J 6 bases, leaving 17 bases between the germline ends. This CDR3 has 14 residues. The CDR3 spells CASSYRDTSGEQYF. CDR3 coding DNA: TGCGCCAGCAGTTACCGGGACACGTCCGGCGAGCAGTACTTC.

The V call is TRBV6-6, the J call TRBJ1-1; D remains ambiguous. The CDR3 loop spans 13 amino acids. The germline V gene encodes CDR1 MNHNY and CDR2 SVGAGI (reference sequence). V lost 6 bases and J 5 bases, leaving 13 bases between the germline ends. The CDR3 protein is CASSSSQITEAFF. For the CDR3, the DNA is TGTGCCAGCAGCAGTTCCCAGATAACTGAAGCTTTCTTT.

The table lists this clonotype with a count of one. The chain employs TRBV25-1 and TRBJ1-1, with D uncertain. CDR1 and CDR2 (germline): MGHDK, SYGVNS. This CDR3 is 14 amino acids long. Trimming pared 0 bases from V and 5 bases from J, leaving 10 bases between. The CDR3 bases are TGTGCCAGCAGTGAATATCCCCTGAGGACTGAAGCTTTCTTT. Translating gives CASSEYPLRTEAFF.

The chain employs TRBV4-1 and TRBJ1-2; the D is unclear. CDR1 is MGHRA, CDR2 YSYEKL, per germline. This CDR3 comprises 16 residues. The V end was cut by 0 bases, the J end by 0 bases, with 11 bases between. In DNA form, the CDR3 reads TGCGCCAGCAGCCAAGATTTTAGGCTCGCTAACTATGGCTACACCTTC. Translated: CASSQDFRLANYGYTF.

This clonotype was detected a few times. The genes are TRBV29-1 and TRBJ1-1; tentatively, D is TRBD1 (5 bases). Germline values: CDR1 SQVTM, CDR2 ANQGSEA. The CDR3 is 18 residues long. V lost 3 bases, J lost 3 bases, and 26 bases lay in between. The CDR3 DNA is TGCAGCGTTGAGGTCGAAGAAGAACGGGGGATTACGGACACTGAAGCTTTCTTT. Its protein product is CSVEVEEERGITDTEAFF.

The chain combines TRBV4-1 with TRBJ2-1, with D perhaps matching TRBD2 (5 bases). The V gene lost 3 bases and the J gene lost 0 bases, with 15 bases spanning the gap. Per germline, CDR1 MGHRA and CDR2 YSYEKL. The CDR3 sequence is 17 residues long. The CDR3 protein is CASSHVAAGYSYNEQFF. For the CDR3, the DNA is TGCGCCAGCAGCCATGTTGCCGCGGGTTACTCCTACAATGAGCAGTTCTTC.

This rearrangement joins TRBV10-3 to TRBJ2-3; D possibly uses TRBD1 or TRBD2 (6 bases each). The CDR3 has 13 amino acids. Between the trimmed V and J ends, which lost 9 bases and 2 bases, there was a span of 12 bases. Per the germline V gene, CDR1 is ENHRY and CDR2 is SYGVKD. CDR3 region: CAMGGGLTDTQYF. CDR3 nucleotides: TGTGCCATGGGGGGCGGACTCACAGATACGCAGTATTTT.

This clonotype was counted a few times. J is TRBJ2-1 and V is TRBV7-9, with D possibly called TRBD1 or TRBD2 (5 bases each). Deletions cut 6 bases from V and 4 bases from J, with 16 bases between. Germline V CDR1 and CDR2: SEHNR, FQNEAQ (reference sequence). The CDR3 runs to 15 residues. The CDR3 loop reads CASRLGGAAYNEQFF. The CDR3 DNA is TGTGCCAGCAGGCTTGGGGGAGCGGCGTACAATGAGCAGTTCTTC.

This clonotype was counted many times. V is TRBV29-1 and J is TRBJ1-1; the match to TRBD1 covers 11 bases. The trim removed 3 bases at V and 5 bases at J, leaving 2 bases unmatched. The germline gives CDR1 SQVTM, CDR2 ANQGSEA. The CDR3 runs to 13 residues. CDR3 in DNA: TGCAGCGTTGATGGGACAGGGGGAACTGAAGCTTTCTTT. Protein product: CSVDGTGGTEAFF.

In this sample, this clonotype turned up many times. The V gene is TRBV6-6, the J gene TRBJ1-4, with D possibly being TRBD1 (5 bases). Trimming cost V 0 bases and J 0 bases, with 5 bases left between them. This CDR3 spans 15 amino acids. Germline V CDR1 and CDR2: MNHNY, SVGAGI (reference sequence). In DNA, the CDR3 is TGTGCCAGCAGTTACTCGACAGCAACTAATGAAAAACTGTTTTTT. Its translation is CASSYSTATNEKLFF.

The sample holds many counts of this clonotype. The V call is TRBV12-3 or TRBV12-4, the J call TRBJ2-7; a possible D gene is TRBD2 (5 bases). V lost 5 bases and J 6 bases, leaving 23 bases between the germline ends. This CDR3 comprises 16 residues. This CDR3 is CASSLVVSGYRGEQYF. The CDR3 region has the DNA TGTGCCAGCAGTCTGGTGGTGTCAGGTTACCGGGGCGAGCAGTACTTC.

The chain combines TRBV7-7 with TRBJ2-5, with a weak D call TRBD1 (5 bases). V lost 5 bases and J lost 2, with 9 bases in between. There are 13 residues in the CDR3. Germline loops: CDR1 SSHAT, CDR2 FNYEAQ (reference sequence). The CDR3 spells CASSLGAQETQYF. In DNA form, the CDR3 reads TGTGCCAGCAGCCTAGGGGCTCAAGAGACCCAGTACTTC.

The CDR3 bases are TGTGCCAGCAGCTTATTCACTAGCGGCACTTACGAGCAGTACTTC. The encoded protein is CASSLFTSGTYEQYF. The genes are TRBV7-2 and TRBJ2-7; TRBD2 matches at 8 bases. CDR3 length equals 15 residues. Germline V gene lookup returns CDR1 SGHTA and CDR2 FQGNSA. Unmatched junction bases numbered 7, after V lost 2 bases and J lost 4 bases.

The chain carries TRBV9 and TRBJ2-7; no definite D call. Trimming cost V 0 bases and J 2 bases, with 9 bases left between them. Germline values: CDR1 SGDLS, CDR2 YYNGEE. The CDR3 has 14 residues. This CDR3 is CASSVEHNTYEQYF. CDR3 DNA sequence: TGTGCCAGCAGCGTAGAACACAACACCTACGAGCAGTACTTC.

The rearrangement joins TRBV5-1 to TRBJ2-7; D not certain. Looked up from germline, CDR1 is SGHRS and CDR2 is YFSETQ. This CDR3 region has 9 residues. Trimming stripped 9 bases from V and 3 bases from J, with 4 bases between. The CDR3 region has the DNA TGCGCCAACAACTACGAGCAGTACTTC. Residues: CANNYEQYF.

This clonotype was counted many times. V and J are TRBV28 and TRBJ2-5; TRBD1 is a possible D gene (6 bases). The V gene's germline CDR1 is MDHEN and CDR2 SYDVKM. This CDR3 is built from 13 residues. V dropped 7 bases and J dropped 1 base, with 10 bases sitting between them. The CDR3 sequence: CASMGAGQETQYF. The DNA for the CDR3 is TGTGCCAGCATGGGGGCAGGCCAAGAGACCCAGTACTTC. The full variable domain, in which reference TRBV28 and TRBJ2-5 provide the parts outside the CDR3, is DVKVTQSSRYLVKRTGEKVFLECVQDMDHENMFWYRQDPGLGLRLIYFSYDVKMKEKGDIPEGYSVSREKKERFSLILESASTNQTSMYLCASMGAGQETQYFGPGTRLLVL.